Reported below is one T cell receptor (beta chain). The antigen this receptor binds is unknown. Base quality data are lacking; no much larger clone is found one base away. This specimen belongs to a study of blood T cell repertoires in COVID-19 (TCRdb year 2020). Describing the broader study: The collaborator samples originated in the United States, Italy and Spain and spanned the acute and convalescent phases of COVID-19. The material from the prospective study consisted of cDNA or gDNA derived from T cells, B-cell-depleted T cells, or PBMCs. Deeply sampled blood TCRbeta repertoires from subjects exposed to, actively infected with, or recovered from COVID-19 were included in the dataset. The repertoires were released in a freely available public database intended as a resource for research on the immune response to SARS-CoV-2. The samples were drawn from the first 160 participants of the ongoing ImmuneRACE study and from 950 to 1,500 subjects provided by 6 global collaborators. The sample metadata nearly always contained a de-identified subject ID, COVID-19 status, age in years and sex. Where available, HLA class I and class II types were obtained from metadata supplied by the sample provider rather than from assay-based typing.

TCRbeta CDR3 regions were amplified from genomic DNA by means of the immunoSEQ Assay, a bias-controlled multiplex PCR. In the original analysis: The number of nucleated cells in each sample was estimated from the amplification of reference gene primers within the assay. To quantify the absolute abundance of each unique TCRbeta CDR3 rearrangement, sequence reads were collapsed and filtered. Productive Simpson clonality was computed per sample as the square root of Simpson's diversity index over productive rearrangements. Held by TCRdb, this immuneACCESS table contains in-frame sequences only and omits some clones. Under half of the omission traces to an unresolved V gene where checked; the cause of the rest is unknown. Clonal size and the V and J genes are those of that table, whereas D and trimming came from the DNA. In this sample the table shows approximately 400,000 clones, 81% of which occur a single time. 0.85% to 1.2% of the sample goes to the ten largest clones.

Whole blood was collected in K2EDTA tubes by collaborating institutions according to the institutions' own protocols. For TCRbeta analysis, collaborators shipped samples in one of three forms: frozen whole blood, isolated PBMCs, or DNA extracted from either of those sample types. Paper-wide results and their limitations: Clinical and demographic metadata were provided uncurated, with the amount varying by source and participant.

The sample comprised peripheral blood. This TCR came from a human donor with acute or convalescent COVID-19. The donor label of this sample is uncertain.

The CDR3 region: CASKRTTEAFF. The DNA reads as follows: TGTGCCAGCAAGCGGACTACTGAAGCTTTCTTT. In this chain, TRBV2 is recombined with TRBJ1-1, with the D gene uncertain. The germline V gene specifies SNHLY as CDR1 and FYNNEI as CDR2. A distance of 8 bases separates the germline ends of V and J, which lose 7 bases and 5 bases respectively. The CDR3 runs 11 residues from the cysteine to the phenylalanine. The DNA shown is the 33-base CDR3, in frame from base 1.